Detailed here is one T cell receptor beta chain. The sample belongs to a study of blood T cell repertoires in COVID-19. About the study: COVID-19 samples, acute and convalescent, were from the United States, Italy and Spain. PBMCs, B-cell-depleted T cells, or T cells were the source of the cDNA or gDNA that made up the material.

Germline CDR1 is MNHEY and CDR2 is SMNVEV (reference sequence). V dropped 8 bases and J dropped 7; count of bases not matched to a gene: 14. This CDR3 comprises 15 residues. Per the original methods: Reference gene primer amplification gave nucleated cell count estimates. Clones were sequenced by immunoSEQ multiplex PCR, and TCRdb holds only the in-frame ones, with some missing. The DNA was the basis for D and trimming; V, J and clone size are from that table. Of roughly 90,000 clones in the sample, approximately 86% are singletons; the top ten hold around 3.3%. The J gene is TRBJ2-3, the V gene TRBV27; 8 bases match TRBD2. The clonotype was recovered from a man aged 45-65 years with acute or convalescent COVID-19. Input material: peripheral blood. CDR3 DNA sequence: TGTGCCAGCCGTAAGCTAAGCGGGAGCGGAAATACGCAGTATTTT. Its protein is CASRKLSGSGNTQYF.